This TCR beta chain was sequenced for a study of blood T cell repertoires in COVID-19. Whole-study context: From the United States, Italy and Spain came samples of acute and convalescent COVID-19. T cells, B-cell-depleted T cells, or PBMCs supplied cDNA or gDNA.

Recruits, aged about 18 to 90 years, lived in 24 US areas. Assignment of participants to cohorts was predicated upon participant-reported clinical history. Generated by immunoSEQ multiplex PCR, the TCRdb table keeps only in-frame clones and is missing some. The repertoire holds more than 300,000 clones, with more than 85% as singletons. The germline gives CDR1 SGDLS, CDR2 YYNGEE. The trim removed 0 bases at V and 7 bases at J, leaving 6 bases unmatched. The CDR3 consists of 15 residues. Material for sequencing was PBMCs or T cells enriched from blood (not recorded which). The chain combines TRBV9 with TRBJ2-1; 8 bases are shared with TRBD2. This sequence was found in a woman in her 30s who had been exposed to COVID-19. CDR3 nucleotides: TGTGCCAGCAGCGTAGTCGGGGGGGTAAGAAATGAGCAGTTCTTC. Translation gives CASSVVGGVRNEQFF.